The 14 T cell receptor beta chains listed next were all sequenced from one sample in a study of T cell changes during pregnancy in multiple sclerosis. Only in-frame clones appear in the TCRdb table, and some are missing; sequencing was by immunoSEQ multiplex PCR. The table has fewer than 70,000 clones, about 86% seen once. The sequencing input was peripheral blood from another person, used as feeder cells. Receptors were obtained from a human donor whose cells served as feeder cells for cultures in a pregnancy study.

This chain connects TRBV19 to TRBJ1-5; TRBD1 matches at 7 bases. The CDR3 is made up of 15 amino acids. The germline gives CDR1 LNHDA, CDR2 SQIVND (reference sequence). The V and J ends lost 5 bases and 7 bases, in that order; junction bases with no gene match: 11. CDR3 protein: CASSPPGDSRQPQHF. Written as DNA, the CDR3 is TGTGCCAGTAGTCCCCCCGGGGACAGTCGACAGCCCCAGCATTTT.

The chain is built from TRBV5-1 and TRBJ1-3, with D possibly matching TRBD1 (5 bases). Deletions cut 0 bases from V and 3 bases from J, with 7 bases between. CDR3 length: 14 amino acids. Germline CDR1 and CDR2: SGHRS and YFSETQ. As DNA, the CDR3 is TGCGCCAGCAGCTTGGAAGGGGTTGGAAACACCATATATTTT. Residues: CASSLEGVGNTIYF.

The chain combines TRBV10-3 with TRBJ1-5; D unclear. V lost 6 bases to trimming and J lost 0 bases, with 15 bases between them. CDR1 ENHRY and CDR2 SYGVKD come from the germline V gene. The CDR3 sequence is 16 residues long. The DNA for the CDR3 is TGTGCCATCAGCCCCGGGATTCCTCATAGCAATCAGCCCCAGCATTTT. Its protein is CAISPGIPHSNQPQHF.

The chain joins TRBV28 to TRBJ2-7, with D perhaps TRBD2 (6 bases). V was trimmed by 8 bases and J by 6 bases, leaving 20 bases between them. This CDR3 has 14 amino acids. Germline V gene sequence: CDR1 MDHEN, CDR2 SYDVKM. CDR3 region: CASLGGVSLGEQYF. DNA of the CDR3: TGTGCCAGCTTGGGGGGAGTCAGTTTGGGCGAGCAGTACTTC.

The rearrangement uses TRBV6-1 and TRBJ2-7, with 12 bases identical to TRBD1. J lost 9 bases, V lost 11 bases, and 11 bases had no gene match. The length of the CDR3 is 13 residues. Germline-derived CDR1 and CDR2 are MNHNS and SASEGT. CDR3 sequence (DNA): TGTGCCGGCGGGGACAGGGGGCTAAAGGGGCAGTACTTC. Translating it yields CAGGDRGLKGQYF.

This chain joins TRBV28 and TRBJ1-1; D is uncertain. Germline CDR1 is MDHEN and CDR2 is SYDVKM. The CDR3 sequence is 17 residues long. The V end was cut by 4 bases, the J end by 4 bases, with 22 bases between. The CDR3 DNA is TGTGCCAGCAGTTCGTGGGATCTAGGGCAGCCAGCCACTGAAGCTTTCTTT. Amino acid sequence: CASSSWDLGQPATEAFF.

The chain couples TRBV5-1 to TRBJ2-5; the match to TRBD2 covers 8 bases. Looked up from germline, CDR1 is SGHRS and CDR2 is YFSETQ. This CDR3 has 15 amino acids. With 1 base clipped from V and 2 bases from J, the junction kept 4 bases outside the gene matches. The CDR3 is CASSLTGGGQETQYF. The CDR3 nucleotides read TGCGCCAGCAGCTTGACGGGAGGGGGACAAGAGACCCAGTACTTC.

The chain employs TRBV30 and TRBJ1-1; D gene ambiguous. There are 13 residues in the CDR3. The germline V and J ends were trimmed by 3 bases and 2 bases, with 10 bases remaining between them. Germline CDR1 is GTSNPN and CDR2 is SVGIG (reference sequence). Written as DNA, the CDR3 is TGTGCCTGGAGAGGAGACATTAACACTGAAGCTTTCTTT. Its translation: CAWRGDINTEAFF.

This clone has just one count. This chain connects TRBV10-3 to TRBJ1-4; D gene unclear. The V end lost 5 bases, the J end lost 4 bases, and 14 bases lay between the germline ends. CDR1 and CDR2 from the germline V gene are ENHRY and SYGVKD. This CDR3 spans 15 amino acids. This CDR3 is CAISSAPRGNEKLFF. The CDR3 DNA reads TGTGCCATCAGTTCGGCCCCCCGAGGTAATGAAAAACTGTTTTTT.

V is TRBV5-4 and J is TRBJ2-7; 9 bases agree with TRBD1. The CDR3 covers 16 residues. CDR1 and CDR2 (germline): SGHNT, YYREEE (reference sequence). V shed 0 bases, J shed 6 bases, and the junction held 10 bases outside the gene matches. The DNA for the CDR3 is TGTGCCAGCAGCTTGGGGGGTCGGGACAGGGTTGGCGAGCAGTACTTC. It is translated as CASSLGGRDRVGEQYF.

The chain links TRBV6-5 to TRBJ2-1; TRBD2 might be the D (5 bases). In germline, CDR1 is MNHEY, CDR2 SVGAGI. V lost 0 bases, J lost 9 bases, and 18 bases lay in between. The CDR3 length is 16 residues. The CDR3 nucleotides are TGTGCCAGCAGTTACTCATGGGGTCCTATGGAGGCTGAGCAGTTCTTC. Its translation: CASSYSWGPMEAEQFF.

In this sample, this clone turned up a few times. The chain carries TRBV14 and TRBJ2-7; D is unclear. The V end was cut by 5 bases, the J end by 0 bases, with 8 bases between. Germline loops: CDR1 SGHDN, CDR2 FVKESK. This CDR3 spans 13 amino acids. This chain's CDR3 is CASSIGYSYEQYF. In DNA, the CDR3 is TGTGCCAGCAGCATCGGTTACTCCTACGAGCAGTACTTC.

This clone was recorded only once. The gene calls are TRBV20-1 and TRBJ2-7, with TRBD2 matching over 7 bases. The CDR3 contains 11 residues. Germline V gene data show CDR1 as DFQATT and CDR2 as SNEGSKA (reference sequence). With V trimmed by 7 bases and J by 2 bases, 2 bases remained unmatched. DNA for the CDR3: TGCAGTGTGGGAGGGGCCTACGAGCAGTACTTC. This encodes CSVGGAYEQYF.

The chain employs TRBV6-5 and TRBJ1-4; possible D gene TRBD1, 6 bases. CDR1 MNHEY and CDR2 SVGAGI come from the germline V gene. The CDR3 extends over 15 amino acids. V lost 6 bases and J lost 8, with 19 bases in between. The CDR3 spells CASSVKTGINEKLFF. The CDR3 DNA is TGTGCCAGCAGCGTAAAAACAGGGATTAACGAAAAACTGTTTTTT.